This TCR beta chain was identified in a study of T cell responses to AZD1222 COVID-19 vaccine. Notes on the study in general: At 160-218 and 743-854, vaccine-associated CD4 TCRs were dominant, and they spanned spike. White British ancestry dominated among donors, who included more females, and clonal diversity was possibly underestimated.

Worth noting for this clone: Antigen: not known.

Libraries were prepared by immunoSEQ multiplex PCR; TCRdb keeps only in-frame clonotypes and omits some of them. The sample has 150,000 to 200,000 clones; more than 80% are singletons. CDR3 length: 14 residues. V dropped 5 bases and J dropped 4 bases, with 14 bases sitting between them. CDR1 and CDR2 (germline): SGHTA, FQGNSA. Sequences were derived from peripheral blood, sampled on day 0 of AZD1222 vaccination. The V gene is TRBV7-2, the J gene TRBJ1-1; the D gene is possibly TRBD1 (5 bases). The TCR was taken from an adult in good health. The CDR3 region is CASSPTNGGTEAFF. The CDR3 DNA sequence: TGTGCCAGCAGCCCTACAAACGGGGGCACTGAAGCTTTCTTT.